This T cell receptor (beta chain) was obtained from a study of T cell responses to AZD1222 COVID-19 vaccine. General study results and limits: The study sampled repertoires only after the peak T cell response. Two AZD1222 doses significantly raised spike-specific TCR breadth and depth over controls. Reports say nearly half of spike-specific TCRs go after unmutated variant regions.

Comment on this clone: Its antigen is currently unknown.

Only in-frame clones appear in the TCRdb table, and some are missing; sequencing was by immunoSEQ multiplex PCR. The table includes 140,000 to 150,000 clones, roughly 89% detected once. The source was peripheral blood, collected on day 0 of AZD1222 vaccination. The TCR was taken from an adult in good health.

CDR3 DNA sequence: TGTGCCAGCAGCTTCCGGGTGGGCACTGAAGCTTTCTTT. It translates to CASSFRVGTEAFF. This chain joins TRBV5-4 and TRBJ1-1, with D hard to call. V gave up 2 bases and J gave up 4 bases, with 9 bases separating them. This CDR3 region has 13 residues. Germline CDR1 SGHNT, CDR2 YYREEE (reference sequence). The full variable domain, with the rest looked up from reference TRBV5-4 and TRBJ1-1, is ETGVTQSPTHLIKTRGQQVTLRCSSQSGHNTVSWYQQALGQGPQFIFQYYREEENGRGNFPPRFSGLQFPNYSSELNVNALELDDSALYLCASSFRVGTEAFFGQGTRLTVV.